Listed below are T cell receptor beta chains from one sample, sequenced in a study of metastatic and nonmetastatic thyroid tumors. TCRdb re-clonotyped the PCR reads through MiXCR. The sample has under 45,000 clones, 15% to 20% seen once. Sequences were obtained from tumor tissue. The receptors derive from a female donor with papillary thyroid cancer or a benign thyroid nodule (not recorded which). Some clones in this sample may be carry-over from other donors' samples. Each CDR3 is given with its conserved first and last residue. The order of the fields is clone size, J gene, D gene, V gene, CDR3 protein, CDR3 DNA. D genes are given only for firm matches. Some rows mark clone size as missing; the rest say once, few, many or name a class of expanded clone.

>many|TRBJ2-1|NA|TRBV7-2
CASSPYNEQFF
TGTGCCAGCAGCCCGTACAATGAGCAGTTCTTC
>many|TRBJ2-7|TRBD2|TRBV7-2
CASSSLAGGYEQYF
TGTGCCAGCAGCTCCTTAGCGGGGGGGTACGAGCAGTACTTC
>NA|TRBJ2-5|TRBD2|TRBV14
CASSQTGTSGQETQYF
TGTGCCAGCAGCCAAACCGGGACTAGCGGCCAAGAGACCCAGTACTTC
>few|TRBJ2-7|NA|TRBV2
CASSTRAGEKYF
TGTGCCAGCAGTACAAGGGCCGGGGAGAAGTACTTC
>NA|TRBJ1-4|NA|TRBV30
CAWCRGNNEKLFF
TGTGCCTGGTGCCGGGGGAATAATGAAAAACTGTTTTTT
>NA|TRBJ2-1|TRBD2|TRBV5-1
CASRMTSGSGDEQFF
TGCGCCAGCAGGATGACTAGCGGGAGTGGGGATGAGCAGTTCTTC
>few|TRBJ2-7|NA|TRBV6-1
CASTEVGQGLAEQYF
TGTGCCAGCACCGAGGTAGGACAGGGACTAGCCGAGCAGTACTTC
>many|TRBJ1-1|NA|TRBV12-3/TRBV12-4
CASSWGGGRTPVAFF
TGTGCCAGCAGCTGGGGGGGCGGGCGGACACCCGTGGCTTTCTTT
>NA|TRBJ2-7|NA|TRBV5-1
CASSLGPASYEQYF
TGCGCCAGCAGCTTGGGGCCGGCCAGCTACGAGCAGTACTTC
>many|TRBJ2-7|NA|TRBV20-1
CSARKSGVGVEQYF
TGCAGTGCTAGGAAGTCTGGGGTGGGAGTCGAGCAGTACTTC
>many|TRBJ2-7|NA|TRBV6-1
CASSAYRDKTYEQYF
TGTGCCAGCAGTGCATACCGGGACAAGACCTACGAGCAGTACTTC
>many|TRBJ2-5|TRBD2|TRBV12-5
CASGRSGKLQETQYF
TGTGCTAGTGGAAGAAGCGGGAAACTACAAGAGACCCAGTACTTC
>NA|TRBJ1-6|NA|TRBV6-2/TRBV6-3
CASSSRSEISYNSPLHF
TGTGCCAGCAGTTCCAGATCGGAGATCTCCTATAACTCACCCCTCCACTTT
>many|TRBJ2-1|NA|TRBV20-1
CSARTRNFNEQFF
TGCAGTGCTAGGACACGCAACTTCAATGAGCAGTTCTTC
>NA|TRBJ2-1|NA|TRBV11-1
CASSLAMDNEQFF
TGTGCCAGCAGCTTAGCGATGGACAATGAGCAGTTCTTC
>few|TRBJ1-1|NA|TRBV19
CANTSHGRWIEAFF
TGTGCCAATACCTCACATGGGCGGTGGATCGAAGCTTTCTTT
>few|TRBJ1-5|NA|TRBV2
CASAFLGGPGQPQHF
TGTGCCAGTGCATTCCTGGGGGGGCCGGGTCAGCCCCAGCATTTT
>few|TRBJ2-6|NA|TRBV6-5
CASSHPRAGANVLTF
TGTGCCAGCAGTCACCCGCGGGCTGGGGCCAACGTCCTGACTTTC
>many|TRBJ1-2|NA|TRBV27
CASSLIGPNYGYTF
TGTGCCAGCAGTTTAATTGGCCCGAACTATGGCTACACCTTC
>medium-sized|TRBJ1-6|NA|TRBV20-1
CSARGDSPLHF
TGCAGTGCTAGGGGGGATTCACCCCTCCACTTT
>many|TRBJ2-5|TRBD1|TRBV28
CASSRQGSQETQYF
TGTGCCAGCAGTCGACAGGGTTCCCAAGAGACCCAGTACTTC
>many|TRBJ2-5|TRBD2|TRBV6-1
CASRDFTSWAGEQETQYF
TGTGCCAGCAGAGACTTCACGTCGTGGGCGGGGGAACAAGAGACCCAGTACTTC
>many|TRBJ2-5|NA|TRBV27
CESLTSPPISTEETQYF
TGTGAGTCACTAACCAGTCCGCCTATTTCTACAGAAGAGACCCAGTACTTC
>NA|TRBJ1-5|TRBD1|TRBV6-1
CASSLGQSNQPQHF
TGTGCCAGCAGCCTGGGACAGTCCAATCAGCCCCAGCATTTT
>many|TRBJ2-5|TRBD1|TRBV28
CASSAEQGAMQTQYF
TGTGCCAGCAGTGCGGAACAGGGGGCGATGCAGACCCAGTACTTC
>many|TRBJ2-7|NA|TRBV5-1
CASSGQGYEQYF
TGCGCCAGCAGCGGGCAGGGCTACGAGCAGTACTTC
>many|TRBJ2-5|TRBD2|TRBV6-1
CASSPRSGGAIKTQYF
TGTGCCAGCAGTCCTCGGAGCGGGGGGGCCATAAAGACCCAGTACTTC
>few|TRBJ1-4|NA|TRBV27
CASSLAPGSLGEKLFF
TGTGCCAGCAGTTTGGCTCCGGGATCCTTGGGCGAAAAACTGTTTTTT
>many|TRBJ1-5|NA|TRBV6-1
CASSEGGYSNQPQHF
TGTGCCAGCAGTGAAGGAGGGTATAGCAATCAGCCCCAGCATTTT
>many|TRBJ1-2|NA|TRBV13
CASSRRGGYTF
TGTGCCAGCAGCCGTAGAGGAGGCTACACCTTC
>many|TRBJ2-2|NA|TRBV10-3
CAISELGTQRTGELFF
TGTGCCATCAGTGAGTTGGGGACACAACGCACCGGGGAGCTGTTTTTT
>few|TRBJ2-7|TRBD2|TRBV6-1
CASSEAPGLAGGEQYF
TGTGCCAGCAGTGAAGCCCCGGGACTAGCGGGAGGCGAGCAGTACTTC
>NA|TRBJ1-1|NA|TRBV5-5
CAGSWGGHRVPEAFF
TGTGCCGGCAGCTGGGGGGGGCATCGGGTGCCTGAAGCTTTCTTT
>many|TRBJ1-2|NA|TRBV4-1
CASSQVEGVYGYTF
TGCGCCAGCAGCCAAGTGGAGGGAGTCTATGGCTACACCTTC
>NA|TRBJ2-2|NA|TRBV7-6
CASTLTDPRTGELFF
TGTGCCAGCACACTGACAGACCCGAGGACCGGGGAGCTGTTTTTT
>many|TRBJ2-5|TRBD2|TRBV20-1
CSALSGGALVETQYF
TGCAGTGCACTTAGCGGGGGGGCCTTGGTCGAGACCCAGTACTTC
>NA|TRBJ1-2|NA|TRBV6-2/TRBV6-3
CAGSYARTYRSSNYGYTF
TGTGCCGGCAGTTACGCAAGGACGTACAGATCATCTAACTATGGCTACACCTTC
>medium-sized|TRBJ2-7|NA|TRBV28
CASSLQSGPYEQYF
TGTGCCAGCAGTTTACAGTCAGGACCCTACGAGCAGTACTTC
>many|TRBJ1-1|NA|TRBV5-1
CASSSGAAGTEAFF
TGCGCCAGCAGCTCTGGGGCCGCGGGCACTGAAGCTTTCTTT
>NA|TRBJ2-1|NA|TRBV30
CAWSTGASHEQFF
TGTGCCTGGAGTACCGGGGCCTCTCATGAGCAGTTCTTC
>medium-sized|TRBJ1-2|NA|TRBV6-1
CASRMWAGNYGYTF
TGTGCCAGCAGGATGTGGGCGGGGAACTATGGCTACACCTTC
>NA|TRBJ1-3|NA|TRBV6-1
CASSETLSSGNTIYF
TGTGCCAGCAGCGAGACTCTTAGCTCTGGAAACACCATATATTTT
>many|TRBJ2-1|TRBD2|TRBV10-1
CASSESSSGYNEQFF
TGCGCCAGCAGTGAGTCGTCTAGCGGGTACAATGAGCAGTTCTTC
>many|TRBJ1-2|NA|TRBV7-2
CASSSQLNYGYTF
TGTGCCAGCAGCTCTCAGCTAAACTATGGCTACACCTTC
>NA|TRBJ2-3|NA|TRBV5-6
CASSSRHGNTDTQYF
TGTGCCAGCAGCTCCAGACATGGGAACACAGATACGCAGTATTTT
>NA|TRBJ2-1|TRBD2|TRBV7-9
CASSRGGRADEQFF
TGTGCCAGCTCCCGAGGCGGGAGGGCCGATGAGCAGTTCTTC
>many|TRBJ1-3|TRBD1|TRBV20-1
CSARDFAGGSGNTIYF
TGCAGTGCTAGAGATTTCGCAGGGGGCTCTGGAAACACCATATATTTT
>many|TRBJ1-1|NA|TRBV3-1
CASSQDPTEAFF
TGTGCCAGCAGCCAAGATCCTACTGAAGCTTTCTTT
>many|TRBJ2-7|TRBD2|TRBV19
CASSISGGAYEQYF
TGTGCCAGTAGTATAAGCGGGGGGGCCTACGAGCAGTACTTC
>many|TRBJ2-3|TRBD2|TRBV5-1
CASSFLAGDTQYF
TGCGCCAGCAGCTTTCTAGCGGGAGATACGCAGTATTTT
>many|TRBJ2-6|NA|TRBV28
CASKSRGGAGANVLTF
TGTGCCAGCAAGTCCAGGGGAGGTGCTGGGGCCAACGTCCTGACTTTC
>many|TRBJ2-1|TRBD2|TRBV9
CASSPPPRTSGRGNEQFF
TGTGCCAGCAGCCCGCCCCCCCGCACTAGCGGGAGAGGGAATGAGCAGTTCTTC
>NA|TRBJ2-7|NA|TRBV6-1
CASSTDAHEQYF
TGTGCCAGCAGTACGGACGCCCACGAGCAGTACTTC
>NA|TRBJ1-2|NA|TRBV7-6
CASSLETVQGVSNGYTF
TGTGCCAGCAGCTTAGAAACGGTACAGGGCGTGTCAAATGGCTACACCTTC